The clone carrying this T cell receptor (beta chain) has only one observation. This record comes from a study of blood T cell repertoires in COVID-19. Study-wide context: Acute and convalescent COVID-19 samples came from the United States, Italy and Spain. The cDNA or gDNA used as material had been derived from T cells, B-cell-depleted T cells, or PBMCs.

Germline V CDR1 and CDR2: MNHEY, SMNVEV (reference sequence). The CDR3 is 21 residues long. Trimming cost V 0 bases and J 0 bases; bases outside gene matches: 17. Enrollment of patients from Seattle took place during active infection, with longitudinal follow-up. As processed by the authors: It was from reference gene primer amplification that nucleated cell counts were estimated. Only in-frame clones appear in the TCRdb table, and some are missing; sequencing was by immunoSEQ multiplex PCR. D and trimming come from the DNA, and the V and J calls and clone size come from that table. The data hold fewer than 350,000 clones, with about 88% observed a single time.

This TCR derives from a woman aged 70-85 years with COVID-19, enrolled during active disease. The rearrangement uses TRBV27 and TRBJ2-5; 9 positions match TRBD2. Sequencing input: peripheral blood. This chain's CDR3 is CASSLSGGLAGGSKYQETQYF. Written as DNA, the CDR3 is TGTGCCAGCAGTTTATCCGGGGGACTCGCGGGGGGGTCGAAGTACCAAGAGACCCAGTACTTC.